This T cell receptor (beta chain) was recovered during a study of blood T cell repertoires in COVID-19. Study-wide context: Samples taken during acute and convalescent COVID-19 were collected in the United States, Italy and Spain.

This CDR3 region has 13 residues. Germline CDR1 and CDR2: MNHEY and SMNVEV (reference sequence). Trimming cost V 3 bases and J 3 bases, with 8 bases left between them. Profiling relied on immunoSEQ multiplex PCR, and the TCRdb table lists in-frame clones only, not all of them. The data show about 92,000 clones, about 89% seen once. Turning to this clone: This specimen includes other DNA sequences encoding the same CDR3.

Material for sequencing was peripheral blood. The genes are TRBV27 and TRBJ1-2; no firm D call. The receptor comes from a human donor with active COVID-19. The donor label of this sample is uncertain. The CDR3 region has the DNA TGTGCCAGCAGTTTTGCCGGGGACTATGGCTACACCTTC. It yields the protein CASSFAGDYGYTF.